This T cell receptor beta chain was observed in a study of blood T cell repertoires in COVID-19. Study information: COVID-19 samples collected from the United States, Italy and Spain covered acute and convalescent phases. The cDNA or gDNA used as material had been derived from T cells, B-cell-depleted T cells, or PBMCs.

This clone was observed a few times. Authors' processing steps: Researchers report that nucleated cell counts were estimated from reference gene primer amplification. Here immunoSEQ multiplex PCR was the method, and the copy in TCRdb shows in-frame clones only, minus some. V and J calls and clone size come straight from that table; D and trimming were deduced from the DNA. The data contain 30,000 to 40,000 clones, approximately 85% of them singletons. This CDR3 comprises 14 residues. Germline CDR1 LNHNV, CDR2 YYDKDF (reference sequence). Trimming left V 3 bases short and J 7 bases short, with 13 bases between.

The sample was peripheral blood. The sequence came from a man aged 55 to 70 with active or convalescent COVID-19. The chain employs TRBV15 and TRBJ1-5; D is ambiguous. The CDR3 nucleotides are TGTGCCACCAGCAGGACGAAGGAGAAACAGCCCCAGCATTTT. Its translation: CATSRTKEKQPQHF.